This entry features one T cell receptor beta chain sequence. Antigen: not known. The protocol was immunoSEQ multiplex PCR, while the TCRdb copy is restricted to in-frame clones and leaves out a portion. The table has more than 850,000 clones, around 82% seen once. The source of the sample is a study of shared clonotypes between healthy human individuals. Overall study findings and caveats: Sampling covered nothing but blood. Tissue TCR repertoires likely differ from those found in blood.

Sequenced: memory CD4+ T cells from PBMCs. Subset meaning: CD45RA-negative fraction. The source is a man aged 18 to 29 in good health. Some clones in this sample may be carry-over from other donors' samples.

CDR3 DNA: TGTGCCACCTCGGGGGGATATCTAGCGGGAGGGAAGAACGAGCAGTACTTC. Translation gives CATSGGYLAGGKNEQYF. The chain has TRBV15 and TRBJ2-7, with 12 positions matching TRBD2. V gave up 8 bases and J gave up 5 bases; unmatched junction bases: 16. Germline CDR1 is LNHNV and CDR2 is YYDKDF (reference sequence). The CDR3 is made up of 17 amino acids.